These T cell receptor beta chains were read from a single sample in a study of T cell repertoires in cytomegalovirus infection. Each CDR3 protein gets one entry after TCRdb re-called the reads with MiXCR. The profile covers around 210,000 distinct CDR3 sequences, with about 5.9% appearing a single time and 6.5% taken by the ten largest. The sample was PBMCs. The receptors originated from a human donor in good health (CMV status not recorded). Some clones in this sample may be carry-over from other donors' samples. The CDR3 runs from the conserved cysteine through the conserved F or W. A D gene is named only where the DNA matches it firmly. For some rows the clone size is stated as once, few or many, or as a class when expanded; others skip it.

D,V,size,J,DNA,CDR3
NA,TRBV2,many,TRBJ1-3,TGTGCCAGCGCGGGGGCAGGCAGATTCTCTGGAAACACCATATATTTT,CASAGAGRFSGNTIYF
NA,TRBV7-2,many,TRBJ1-2,TGTGCCAGCAGCCTACAATCTTCCTATTACGGCTACACCTTC,CASSLQSSYYGYTF
NA,TRBV6-5,many,TRBJ2-2,TGTGCCAGCAGTTACTTCCGTGTCAGGGAGCTGTTTTTT,CASSYFRVRELFF
NA,TRBV6-2/TRBV6-3,many,TRBJ1-1,TGTGCCAGCAGTTATCAGACAGCTGAAGCTTTCTTT,CASSYQTAEAFF
NA,TRBV4-1,many,TRBJ1-5,TGCGCCAGCAGCCAAGATCCGCCTCCCGGGAGTGGCAATCAGCCCCAGCATTTT,CASSQDPPPGSGNQPQHF
NA,TRBV7-4,many,TRBJ1-5,TGTGCCAGCAGCCCCCGATGGATTCAGCATAGCAATCAGCCCCAGCATTTT,CASSPRWIQHSNQPQHF
TRBD2,TRBV6-6,few,TRBJ2-1,TGTGCCAGCAGTTATACAGCGGGGGGCTCGGGGGATGAGCAGTTCTTC,CASSYTAGGSGDEQFF
TRBD2,TRBV29-1,few,TRBJ2-3,TGCATTTTTGGGGGGGTAGCCTTCACAGATACGCAGTATTTT,CIFGGVAFTDTQYF
NA,TRBV20-1,many,TRBJ1-5,TGCAGTGCTAGAGGAGGGGGGGCCGGGCAGCCCCAGCATTTT,CSARGGGAGQPQHF
TRBD1,TRBV7-2,many,TRBJ1-5,TGTGCCAGCAGCCAGGGGGGGGGCGGTCAGCCCCAGCATTTT,CASSQGGGGQPQHF
TRBD1,TRBV18,many,TRBJ1-2,TGTGCCAGCTCACCGGGACAGGGTCGTCTTATGGGCTACACCTTC,CASSPGQGRLMGYTF
NA,TRBV7-2,many,TRBJ1-1,TGTGCCAGCAGCCGCGTTTGGGGGAGTGGGAATGAAGCTTTCTTT,CASSRVWGSGNEAFF
NA,TRBV3-1,many,TRBJ2-3,TGTGCCAGCAGCCCTCCATTTAGCACAGATACGCAGTATTTT,CASSPPFSTDTQYF
NA,TRBV5-1,many,TRBJ1-1,TGCGCCAGCAGCCCCTCCCCCGGATTCGAGGCGCCGAACACTGAAGCTTTCTTT,CASSPSPGFEAPNTEAFF
NA,TRBV12-3/TRBV12-4,many,TRBJ2-4,TGTGCCAGCAGCACAGGGAGAAACATTCAGTACTTC,CASSTGRNIQYF
NA,TRBV20-1,NA,TRBJ1-5,TGCAGTGCCGTCCGGACGGGGGTGCAGCCCCAGCATTTT,CSAVRTGVQPQHF
NA,TRBV20-1,many,TRBJ1-2,TGCAGTGCCAAGGACACGAAAGTTAACTATGGCTACACCTTC,CSAKDTKVNYGYTF
NA,TRBV20-1,many,TRBJ2-3,TGCACTATGATTCCGGGACTCCGCGGGACAGATACGCAGTATTTT,CTMIPGLRGTDTQYF
NA,TRBV3-1,many,TRBJ2-1,TGTGCCAGCAGCCGGGGATGGGAGCAGTTCTTC,CASSRGWEQFF
TRBD1,TRBV20-1,many,TRBJ2-3,TGCAGTGCTTCTGACAGGGTAAAAGGCACAGATACGCAGTATTTT,CSASDRVKGTDTQYF
NA,TRBV20-1,many,TRBJ1-2,TGCAGTGCTAGAGACCGGGACGTCCCTAGAGGCTACACCTTC,CSARDRDVPRGYTF
TRBD2,TRBV23-1,few,TRBJ2-3,TGCGCCAGCAGTCCGGCAGCGGGGGGAACAGATACGCAGTATTTT,CASSPAAGGTDTQYF
NA,TRBV12-3/TRBV12-4,many,TRBJ2-7,TGTGCCATCCGACCCCCAGGGACCTACGAGCAGTACTTC,CAIRPPGTYEQYF
NA,TRBV29-1,many,TRBJ1-1,TGCAGCGCCTTAAGGGGGGCAGACACTGAAGCTTTCTTT,CSALRGADTEAFF
NA,TRBV29-1,many,TRBJ1-1,TGCAGCGTCGGACGGATTGGGCCTGAAGCTTTCTTT,CSVGRIGPEAFF
NA,TRBV29-1,many,TRBJ2-4,TGCAGCGTTGACGGCCTGGACACGGGAGACATTCAGTACTTC,CSVDGLDTGDIQYF
NA,TRBV7-8,many,TRBJ2-7,TGTGCCAGCAGCTTAGGGGGAAACTACGAGCAGTACTTC,CASSLGGNYEQYF
TRBD1,TRBV2,many,TRBJ1-1,TGTGCCAGCGAAGTGGGACAGGGAGTGACTGAAGCTTTCTTT,CASEVGQGVTEAFF
NA,TRBV6-2/TRBV6-3,many,TRBJ1-1,TGTGCCAGCAGTTATCGGCAAACTGAAGCTTTCTTT,CASSYRQTEAFF
TRBD1,TRBV18,many,TRBJ2-7,TGTGCCAGCTCACCGGGACAGGGTTTCCACGAGCAGTACTTC,CASSPGQGFHEQYF
NA,TRBV7-2,many,TRBJ2-3,TGTGCCAGCAGCTTAAAGGATCGGTTTACAGATACGCAGTATTTT,CASSLKDRFTDTQYF
NA,TRBV4-2,few,TRBJ1-4,TGTGCCAGCAGCCTCCCCTCAGGGAGAGAAAAACTGTTTTTT,CASSLPSGREKLFF
NA,TRBV9,many,TRBJ2-2,TGTGCCAGCAGCCCGAGTATTGGCGGGGAGCTGTTTTTT,CASSPSIGGELFF
NA,TRBV11-3,many,TRBJ1-1,TGTGCCAGCAGCCGGGAGAACACTGAAGCTTTCTTT,CASSRENTEAFF
TRBD1,TRBV6-6,few,TRBJ1-5,TGTGCCAGCAGTTATTATACAGGGGAACGCAATCAGCCCCAGCATTTT,CASSYYTGERNQPQHF
NA,TRBV6-8,NA,TRBJ2-3,TGTGCCAGCCAGGGGGCGGGGGGTGGGGAAGATACGCAGTATTTT,CASQGAGGGEDTQYF
NA,TRBV30,many,TRBJ2-7,TGTGCCTGGAGTTTGGGATTCGACTACAACGAGCAGTACTTC,CAWSLGFDYNEQYF
NA,TRBV6-2/TRBV6-3,many,TRBJ1-1,TGTGCCAGCAGTTACTCAAGGGTCTTGAACACTGAAGCTTTCTTT,CASSYSRVLNTEAFF
NA,TRBV4-3,NA,TRBJ1-2,TGCGCCAGCAGCCGGCAGGGGTTGGGTGGCTACACCTTC,CASSRQGLGGYTF
NA,TRBV19,many,TRBJ2-6,TGTGCCAGTAGCACGACACTCTCTGGGGCCAACGTCCTGACTTTC,CASSTTLSGANVLTF
NA,TRBV28,many,TRBJ2-6,TGTGCCAGCAGCAGAGTCTCTGGGGCCAACGTCCTGACTTTC,CASSRVSGANVLTF
NA,TRBV23-1,many,TRBJ1-5,TGCGCCAGCAGTCAATGGGTCGAAAATCAGCCCCAGCATTTT,CASSQWVENQPQHF
TRBD1,TRBV7-2,many,TRBJ1-3,TGTGCCAGCAGCCGCCTAACAGGGGGCCAGGGCTCTGGAAACACCATATATTTT,CASSRLTGGQGSGNTIYF
NA,TRBV2,many,TRBJ1-5,TGTGCCAGCAGTGACCCAACTCATAATCAGCCCCAGCATTTT,CASSDPTHNQPQHF
TRBD1,TRBV18,many,TRBJ2-4,TGTGCCAGCTCACCATCCGGGACAGGGGACATTCAGTACTTC,CASSPSGTGDIQYF
NA,TRBV29-1,many,TRBJ1-3,TGCAGCGTTGAGGTCGGCGGAAACACCATATATTTT,CSVEVGGNTIYF
NA,TRBV3-1,NA,TRBJ2-2,TGTGCCAGCAGCCAAGATTTGACGGCCGGGGAGCTGTTTTTT,CASSQDLTAGELFF
TRBD1,TRBV29-1,many,TRBJ2-2,TGCAGCGCCCGACAGGGGGCATCGAACACCGGGGAGCTGTTTTTT,CSARQGASNTGELFF
NA,TRBV9,many,TRBJ2-3,TGTGCCAGCAGCGTTTTCGACTCTGGAGACACAGATACGCAGTATTTT,CASSVFDSGDTDTQYF
NA,TRBV12-3/TRBV12-4,medium-sized,TRBJ1-3,TGTGCTCAGCCCAGGGCCGGCGGCTCTGGAAACACCATATATTTT,CAQPRAGGSGNTIYF
NA,TRBV20-1,many,TRBJ1-2,TGCAGTACCCGGGAGAACACTAAGACCTATGGCTACACCTTC,CSTRENTKTYGYTF
NA,TRBV28,few,TRBJ1-5,TGTGCCAGCAGTTTAGGGGACTTAGTTCAGCCCCAGCATTTT,CASSLGDLVQPQHF
TRBD1,TRBV7-8,many,TRBJ2-5,TGTGCCAGCAGCCAGCCCGGGACAGCCTCGGTCATGTTGGTCTTC,CASSQPGTASVMLVF
TRBD1,TRBV6-2/TRBV6-3,many,TRBJ2-5,TGTGCCAGCAGTCCGGACAGGGCGAAAGAGACCCAGTACTTC,CASSPDRAKETQYF
TRBD1,TRBV9,many,TRBJ1-4,TGTGCCAGCAGCGCCCCGGGACAGAATGAAAAACTGTTTTTT,CASSAPGQNEKLFF
TRBD1,TRBV6-1,many,TRBJ2-7,TGTGCCAGCAGCACCGGGACAGGGCGCGAGCAGTACTTC,CASSTGTGREQYF
NA,TRBV20-1,many,TRBJ2-4,TGCAGTGCTAGAGATCGGACAGCAATAGGTTTAAACATTCAGTACTTC,CSARDRTAIGLNIQYF